The 32 T cell receptor beta chains presented below share a single source sample, sequenced in a study of OX40 agonist ivuxolimab in advanced cancers. Generated by immunoSEQ multiplex PCR, the TCRdb table keeps only in-frame clones and is missing some. The repertoire includes about 96,000 clones, about nine tenths of them detected once, and 1.5% to 2% sits in the top ten. The source material was CD4+ or CD8+ T cells sorted from blood, sampled in a trial of the OX40 agonist ivuxolimab. All receptors derive from an adult with an advanced solid tumor such as melanoma, head and neck, liver or kidney cancer.

The J gene is TRBJ1-2, the V gene TRBV30; tentative D call: TRBD1 (5 bases). The CDR3 runs to 15 residues. The V gene's germline CDR1 is GTSNPN and CDR2 SVGIG (reference sequence). Trimming left V 5 bases short and J 2 bases short, with 18 bases between. CDR3 amino acids: CAWGAEGSINYGYTF. In nucleotides, the CDR3 is TGTGCCTGGGGGGCTGAAGGGTCCATAAACTATGGCTACACCTTC.

CDR3 amino acids: CASSLAGGYEQFF. CDR3 DNA: TGTGCCAGCAGCTTGGCCGGTGGGTATGAGCAGTTCTTC. This chain links TRBV5-8 with TRBJ2-1; D gene uncertain. CDR3 length equals 13 residues. V lost 0 bases and J 8 bases, leaving 9 bases between the germline ends. Germline V gene sequence: CDR1 SGHTS, CDR2 YDEGEE.

The count of this clone is one. CDR3 nucleotide sequence: TGTGCCAGCAGTGTGTCGATCGAGCAGTACTTC. Protein product: CASSVSIEQYF. The V and J genes are TRBV2 and TRBJ2-7; D gene uncertain. The V end lost 4 bases, the J end lost 6 bases, and 7 bases lay between the germline ends. Per the germline V gene, CDR1 is SNHLY and CDR2 is FYNNEI. This CDR3 is built from 11 residues. Supplemented by reference TRBV2 and TRBJ2-7, the full variable domain reads EPEVTQTPSHQVTQMGQEVILRCVPISNHLYFYWYRQILGQKVEFLVSFYNNEISEKSEIFDDQFSVERPDGSNFTLKIRSTKLEDSAMYFCASSVSIEQYFGPGTRLTVT.

V usage is TRBV2 and J usage is TRBJ1-3; D gene unclear. From germline, CDR1 is SNHLY and CDR2 FYNNEI. Trimming stripped 3 bases from V and 1 base from J, with 7 bases between. This CDR3 has 14 amino acids. CDR3 residues: CASSEPRSGNTIYF. In nucleotides, the CDR3 is TGTGCCAGCAGTGAGCCCAGATCTGGAAACACCATATATTTT.

The chain recombines TRBV19 with TRBJ1-3; D is ambiguous. The germline CDR1 and CDR2 sequences are LNHDA and SQIVND (reference sequence). The V end lost 3 bases, the J end lost 0 bases, and 12 bases lay between the germline ends. The CDR3 spans 16 residues. The chain's CDR3 is CASSISTSSSGNTIYF. The CDR3 nucleotides read TGTGCCAGTAGTATTTCAACTTCTAGCTCTGGAAACACCATATATTTT.

The rearrangement uses TRBV27 and TRBJ1-5; TRBD1 matches at 9 bases. The length of the CDR3 is 18 residues. V gave up 1 base and J gave up 3 bases; unmatched junction bases: 10. CDR1 is MNHEY, CDR2 SMNVEV, per germline (reference sequence). CDR3 sequence reads: CASSLFPPGQGYNQPQHF. The DNA for the CDR3 is TGTGCCAGCAGTTTATTCCCTCCGGGACAGGGCTACAATCAGCCCCAGCATTTT.

The rearrangement uses TRBV6-1 and TRBJ2-7, with D hard to call. Germline assignment: CDR1 MNHNS and CDR2 SASEGT. This CDR3 is 13 amino acids long. V gave up 1 base and J gave up 2 bases, with 6 bases separating them. CDR3 nucleotides: TGTGCCAGCAGTGAAGGGACCCCCTACGAGCAGTACTTC. This translates into CASSEGTPYEQYF.

The chain combines TRBV5-1 with TRBJ2-1; the D is unclear. The CDR3 contains 15 residues. Looked up from germline, CDR1 is SGHRS and CDR2 is YFSETQ. Between the trimmed V and J ends, which lost 3 bases and 8 bases, there was a span of 18 bases. CDR3: CASSSELREFDEQFF. The DNA of the CDR3 is TGCGCCAGCAGCTCGGAACTTAGAGAGTTCGATGAGCAGTTCTTC. Full variable domain (rest looked up from reference TRBV5-1 and TRBJ2-1): KAGVTQTPRYLIKTRGQQVTLSCSPISGHRSVSWYQQTPGQGLQFLFEYFSETQRNKGNFPGRFSGRQFSNSRSEMNVSTLELGDSALYLCASSSELREFDEQFFGPGTRLTVL.

This chain links TRBV27 with TRBJ2-5; D is perhaps TRBD1 (6 bases). Per the germline V gene, CDR1 is MNHEY and CDR2 is SMNVEV (reference sequence). Trimming stripped 4 bases from V and 2 bases from J, with 11 bases between. The CDR3 sequence is 14 residues long. CDR3 nucleotide sequence: TGTGCCAGCAGTTGGGGGCCTAAACAAGAGACCCAGTACTTC. It translates to CASSWGPKQETQYF.

This clone was seen once. The chain employs TRBV4-2 and TRBJ2-1; D gene unclear. Germline assignment: CDR1 LGHNA and CDR2 YNFKEQ. Trimming pared 0 bases from V and 0 bases from J, leaving 9 bases between. The CDR3 has 16 residues. The CDR3 sequence: CASSQEGIRSYNEQFF. In DNA, the CDR3 is TGTGCCAGCAGCCAAGAGGGGATCCGCTCCTACAATGAGCAGTTCTTC.

The V call is TRBV27, the J call TRBJ2-5; 7 bases map to TRBD2. J lost 2 bases, V lost 10 bases, and 7 bases had no gene match. CDR3 length: 13 residues. Germline V gene sequence: CDR1 MNHEY, CDR2 SMNVEV (reference sequence). DNA for the CDR3: TGTGCCACCAGAGCTAGCGGTCAAGAGACCCAGTACTTC. Amino acids: CATRASGQETQYF.

This clone was recorded once. The V gene is TRBV9, the J gene TRBJ2-5; D might be TRBD1 or TRBD2, each matching 6 bases. Germline CDR1 is SGDLS and CDR2 is YYNGEE. The CDR3 loop spans 17 amino acids. Deletions cut 3 bases from V and 1 base from J, with 19 bases between. The DNA of the CDR3 is TGTGCCAGCAGCGGGTCGGGGGCCCCCCTGTCCCAAGAGACCCAGTACTTC. Its translation is CASSGSGAPLSQETQYF.

This chain uses TRBV6-1 with TRBJ2-1; D remains unclear. The CDR3 loop spans 11 amino acids. Germline V lookup: CDR1 MNHNS, CDR2 SASEGT. Trimming took off 6 bases at V and 4 bases at J, with 4 bases between the two ends. The CDR3 DNA follows: TGTGCCAGCAGGGCATACAATGAGCAGTTCTTC. Translating gives CASRAYNEQFF.

The CDR3 protein is CASSKGPDTQYF. CDR3 coding DNA: TGTGCCAGCTCAAAGGGGCCAGATACGCAGTATTTT. The chain carries TRBV11-2 and TRBJ2-3; TRBD1 is a possible D gene (5 bases). CDR1 is SGHAT, CDR2 FQNNGV, per germline. The length of the CDR3 is 12 residues. The germline V and J ends were trimmed by 8 bases and 4 bases, with 10 bases remaining between them.

The gene calls are TRBV6-4 and TRBJ1-2, with 8 bases that match TRBD1. V gave up 4 bases and J gave up 4 bases; unmatched junction bases: 8. The CDR3 extends over 15 amino acids. Germline-derived CDR1 and CDR2 are MRHNA and SNTAGT. DNA of the CDR3: TGTGCCAGCAGTGGCAGACAGGGGATTGCCTATGGCTACACCTTC. Amino acids: CASSGRQGIAYGYTF.

V and J are TRBV5-4 and TRBJ2-2; 7 bases agree with TRBD1. The germline V gene encodes CDR1 SGHNT and CDR2 YYREEE (reference sequence). This CDR3 is built from 15 residues. Unmatched junction bases numbered 6, after V lost 2 bases and J lost 5 bases. The CDR3: CASSFEGARTGELFF. Here the CDR3 DNA reads TGTGCCAGCAGCTTTGAGGGGGCGAGGACCGGGGAGCTGTTTTTT.

This chain connects TRBV7-9 to TRBJ2-2; 10 bases line up with TRBD1. The CDR3 totals 16 residues. Germline V gene lookup returns CDR1 SEHNR and CDR2 FQNEAQ (reference sequence). Trimming at V came to 4 bases and at J to 6 bases, leaving 8 bases not matched to a gene. The CDR3 spells CASSSTGTGDPGELFF. In DNA, the CDR3 is TGTGCCAGCAGCTCTACCGGGACAGGGGACCCCGGGGAGCTGTTTTTT. The full variable domain, its missing parts supplied by reference TRBV7-9 and TRBJ2-2, is DTGVSQNPRHKITKRGQNVTFRCDPISEHNRLYWYRQTLGQGPEFLTYFQNEAQLEKSRLLSDRFSAERPKGSFSTLEIQRTEQGDSAMYLCASSSTGTGDPGELFFGEGSRLTVL.

The chain combines TRBV28 with TRBJ2-5; possibly TRBD2 for D (6 bases). This CDR3 is built from 18 residues. V was clipped by 1 base and J by 4 bases, with 22 bases between them. Germline V gives CDR1 MDHEN, CDR2 SYDVKM. The CDR3 loop is CASSLSVGLGTLLETQYF. Here the CDR3 DNA reads TGTGCCAGCAGTTTATCTGTTGGGTTGGGGACTTTGCTAGAGACCCAGTACTTC.

This chain joins TRBV7-6 and TRBJ2-6; 7 bases fit TRBD1. Looked up from germline, CDR1 is SGHVS and CDR2 is FNYEAQ. Losses at the gene ends were 3 bases for V and 0 bases for J; bases not matched to a gene: 8. This CDR3 spans 18 amino acids. The CDR3 DNA reads TGTGCCAGCAGCTTCTCCTCGACAGGGATCTCTGGGGCCAACGTCCTGACTTTC. Translation gives CASSFSSTGISGANVLTF.

J is TRBJ1-2 and V is TRBV19; D remains ambiguous. CDR3 length: 13 residues. Germline CDR1 is LNHDA and CDR2 is SQIVND (reference sequence). The V end lost 3 bases, the J end lost 0 bases, and 5 bases lay between the germline ends. The CDR3 here is CASSIGANYGYTF. CDR3 bases: TGTGCCAGTAGTATTGGCGCTAACTATGGCTACACCTTC. Supplemented by reference TRBV19 and TRBJ1-2, the full variable domain reads DGGITQSPKYLFRKEGQNVTLSCEQNLNHDAMYWYRQDPGQGLRLIYYSQIVNDFQKGDIAEGYSVSREKKESFPLTVTSAQKNPTAFYLCASSIGANYGYTFGSGTRLTVV.

CDR3 nucleotides: TGTGCCAGCAGCACCGACAGGGGGTTTACTGAAGCTTTCTTT. Amino acid sequence: CASSTDRGFTEAFF. The J gene is TRBJ1-1, the V gene TRBV4-2; TRBD1 matches at 9 bases. The CDR3 consists of 14 residues. From germline, CDR1 is LGHNA and CDR2 YNFKEQ. Unmatched junction bases numbered 6, after V lost 5 bases and J lost 5 bases.

Notes on this clone: Its ends do not fully match the called genes, so a read error is possible. This rearrangement joins TRBV7-7 to TRBJ2-2; 7 nucleotides align to TRBD1. CDR3 length equals 16 residues. From germline, CDR1 is SSHAT and CDR2 FNYEAQ (reference sequence). In DNA, the CDR3 is TGTGCTAGCAGCTCTTGGACAGGCATGGGCACCGGGGAGCTGTTTTTT. Protein sequence: CASSSWTGMGTGELFF.

V is TRBV7-2 and J is TRBJ1-5, with D possibly being TRBD1 (6 bases). V was trimmed by 5 bases and J by 2 bases, leaving 10 bases between them. Germline assignment: CDR1 SGHTA and CDR2 FQGNSA. The CDR3 is 14 amino acids. The CDR3 reads CASSARQGNQPQHF. The CDR3 coding sequence is TGTGCCAGCAGCGCCCGACAGGGCAATCAGCCCCAGCATTTT.

The CDR3 region is CAWSDIQGNEKLFF. Here the CDR3 DNA reads TGTGCCTGGAGTGATATACAGGGGAATGAAAAACTGTTTTTT. The J gene is TRBJ1-4, the V gene TRBV30; 7 nucleotides match TRBD1. Per the germline V gene, CDR1 is GTSNPN and CDR2 is SVGIG (reference sequence). The CDR3 has 14 amino acids. Losses at the gene ends were 1 base for V and 5 bases for J; bases not matched to a gene: 4.

This chain uses TRBV11-2 with TRBJ1-4; D is possibly TRBD1 (5 bases). V lost 2 bases to trimming and J lost 11 bases, with 18 bases between them. This CDR3 comprises 15 residues. The germline CDR1 and CDR2 sequences are SGHAT and FQNNGV. CDR3 protein: CASSLLKEGSGKLFF. The CDR3 nucleotides read TGTGCCAGCAGCTTACTGAAAGAGGGCTCAGGGAAACTGTTTTTT.

This chain uses TRBV5-4 with TRBJ1-4, with D possibly being TRBD1 (5 bases). V was shortened by 7 bases and J by 6 bases, with 16 bases between the two germline ends. CDR3 length: 14 amino acids. CDR1 is SGHNT, CDR2 YYREEE, per germline (reference sequence). CDR3 DNA: TGTGCCAGCGCCCGCTCCGGGACTGATGAAAAACTGTTTTTT. Its translation: CASARSGTDEKLFF.

The rearrangement links TRBV5-1 to TRBJ2-6, with 8 nucleotides matching TRBD1. This CDR3 comprises 17 residues. Per the germline V gene, CDR1 is SGHRS and CDR2 is YFSETQ. V gave up 4 bases and J gave up 0 bases; unmatched junction bases: 6. CDR3 DNA sequence: TGCGCCAGCAGCCTGCAGGGGGCGAGCTCTGGGGCCAACGTCCTGACTTTC. This gives the protein CASSLQGASSGANVLTF.

The chain is built from TRBV10-3 and TRBJ1-2; 10 bases are shared with TRBD1. J was trimmed by 5 bases and V by 6 bases; bases with no gene match: 6. The CDR3 has 14 amino acids. Looked up from germline, CDR1 is ENHRY and CDR2 is SYGVKD. CDR3 nucleotides: TGTGCCATCAGGTCCGGGACAGGGGTATATGGCTACACCTTC. Translation: CAIRSGTGVYGYTF.

The chain carries TRBV7-3 and TRBJ2-5; D is uncertain. Germline CDR1 reads SGHTA; CDR2 reads FQGTGA. There are 16 residues in the CDR3. Trimming removed 5 bases from V and 4 bases from J, with 20 bases in between. CDR3 in amino acids: CASSPRLTSPGETQYF. The DNA for the CDR3 is TGTGCCAGCAGCCCAAGACTGACGAGCCCCGGAGAGACCCAGTACTTC.

The chain uses TRBV5-4 and TRBJ2-3; perhaps TRBD1 as D (6 bases). The CDR3 is 16 residues long. The germline V and J ends were trimmed by 3 bases and 0 bases, with 14 bases remaining between them. Germline CDR1 SGHNT, CDR2 YYREEE (reference sequence). CDR3 coding DNA: TGTGCCAGCAGCTCGCTACAGGGAGTGAGCACAGATACGCAGTATTTT. It yields the protein CASSSLQGVSTDTQYF.

J is TRBJ2-1 and V is TRBV30, with D tentatively TRBD1 or TRBD2 (5 bases each). Germline assignment: CDR1 GTSNPN and CDR2 SVGIG (reference sequence). This CDR3 region has 14 residues. V lost 2 bases to trimming and J lost 4 bases, with 12 bases between them. The CDR3 DNA follows: TGTGCCTGGAGTAGGGACGGGCCTTACAATGAGCAGTTCTTC. Protein product: CAWSRDGPYNEQFF.

The chain carries TRBV4-2 and TRBJ1-6; the D gene is possibly TRBD1 (5 bases). Looked up from germline, CDR1 is LGHNA and CDR2 is YNFKEQ. The CDR3 consists of 14 residues. The ends were cut back, 1 base at V and 10 bases at J, with 11 bases in the middle. CDR3 sequence (DNA): TGTGCCAGCAGCCAAGCGCTGGAGGGGTCACCCCTCCACTTT. This sequence encodes CASSQALEGSPLHF.